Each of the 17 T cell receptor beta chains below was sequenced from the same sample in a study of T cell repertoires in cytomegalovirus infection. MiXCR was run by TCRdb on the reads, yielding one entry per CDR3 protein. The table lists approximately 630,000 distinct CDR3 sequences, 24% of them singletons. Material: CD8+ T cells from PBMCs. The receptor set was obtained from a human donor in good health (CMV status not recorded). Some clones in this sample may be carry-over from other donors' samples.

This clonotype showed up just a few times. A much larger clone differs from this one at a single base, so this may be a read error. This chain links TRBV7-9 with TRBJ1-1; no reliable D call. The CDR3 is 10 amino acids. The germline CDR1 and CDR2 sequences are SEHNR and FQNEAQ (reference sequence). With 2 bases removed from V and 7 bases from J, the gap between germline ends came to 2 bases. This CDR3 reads CASSLIEAFF. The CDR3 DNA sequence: TGTGCCAGCAGCTTAATTGAAGCTTTCTTT.

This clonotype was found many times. The CDR3 is CASSSPRGYYNEQFF. For the CDR3, the DNA is TGTGCCAGCAGCTCCCCGAGGGGCTACTACAATGAGCAGTTCTTC. The rearrangement uses TRBV7-8 and TRBJ2-1; D is possibly TRBD1 or TRBD2 (5 bases each). Germline loops: CDR1 SGHVS, CDR2 FQNEAQ. This CDR3 comprises 15 residues. With 4 bases removed from V and 3 bases from J, the gap between germline ends came to 13 bases.

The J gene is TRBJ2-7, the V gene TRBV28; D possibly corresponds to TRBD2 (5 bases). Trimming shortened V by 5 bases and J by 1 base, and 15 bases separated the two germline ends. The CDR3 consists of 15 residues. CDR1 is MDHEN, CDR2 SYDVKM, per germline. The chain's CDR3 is CASSGDGVESYEQYV. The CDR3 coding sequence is TGTGCCAGCAGTGGAGACGGGGTAGAATCCTACGAGCAGTACGTC.

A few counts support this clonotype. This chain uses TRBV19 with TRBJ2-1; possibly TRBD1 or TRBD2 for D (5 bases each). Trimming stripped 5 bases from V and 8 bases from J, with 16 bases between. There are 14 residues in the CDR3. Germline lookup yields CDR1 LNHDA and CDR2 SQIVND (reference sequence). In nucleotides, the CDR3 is TGTGCCAGTAGTGCCCGGGACCTTCATCATGAGCAGTTCTTC. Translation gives CASSARDLHHEQFF.

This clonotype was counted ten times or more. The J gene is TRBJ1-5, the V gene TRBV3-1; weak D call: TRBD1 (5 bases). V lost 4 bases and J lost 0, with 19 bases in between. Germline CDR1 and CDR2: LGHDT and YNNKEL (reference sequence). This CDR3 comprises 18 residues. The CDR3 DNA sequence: TGTGCCAGCAGCCCCCAAGGGACGGAATTACATAGCAATCAGCCCCAGCATTTT. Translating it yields CASSPQGTELHSNQPQHF.

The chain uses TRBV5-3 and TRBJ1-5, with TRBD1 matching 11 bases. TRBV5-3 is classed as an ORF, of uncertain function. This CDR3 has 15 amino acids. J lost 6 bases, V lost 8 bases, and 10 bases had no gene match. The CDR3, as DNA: TGTGCCAGCAGCAGGGACAGGGGGGGCATTCAGCCCCAGCATTTT. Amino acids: CASSRDRGGIQPQHF.

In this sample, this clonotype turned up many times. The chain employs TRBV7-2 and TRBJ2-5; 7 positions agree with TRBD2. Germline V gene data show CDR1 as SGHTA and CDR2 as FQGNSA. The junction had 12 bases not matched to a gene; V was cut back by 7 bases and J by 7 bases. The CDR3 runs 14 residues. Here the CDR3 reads CASNQEAGVGTQYF. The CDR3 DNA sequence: TGTGCCAGCAACCAAGAGGCGGGGGTAGGGACCCAGTACTTC.

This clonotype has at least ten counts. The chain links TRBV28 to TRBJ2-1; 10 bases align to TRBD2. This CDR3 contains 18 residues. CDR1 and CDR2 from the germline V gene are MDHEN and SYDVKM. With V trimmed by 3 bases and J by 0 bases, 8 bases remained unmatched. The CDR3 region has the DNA TGTGCCAGCAGTTTTCCCTTTAGCGGGGGGTCCTCCTACAATGAGCAGTTCTTC. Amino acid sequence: CASSFPFSGGSSYNEQFF.

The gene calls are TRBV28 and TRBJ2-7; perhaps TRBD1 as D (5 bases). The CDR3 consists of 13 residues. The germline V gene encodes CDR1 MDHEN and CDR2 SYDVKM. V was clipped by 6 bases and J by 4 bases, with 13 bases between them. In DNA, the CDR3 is TGTGCCAGCAGGGACATTCACAGTTACGAGCAGTACGTC. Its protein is CASRDIHSYEQYV.

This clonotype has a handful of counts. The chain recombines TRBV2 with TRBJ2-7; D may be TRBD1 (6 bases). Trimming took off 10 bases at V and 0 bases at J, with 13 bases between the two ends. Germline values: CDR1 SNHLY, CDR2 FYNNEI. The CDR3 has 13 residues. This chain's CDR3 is CANYRDNSYEQYV. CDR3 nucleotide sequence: TGTGCCAACTACCGGGACAACTCCTACGAGCAGTACGTC.

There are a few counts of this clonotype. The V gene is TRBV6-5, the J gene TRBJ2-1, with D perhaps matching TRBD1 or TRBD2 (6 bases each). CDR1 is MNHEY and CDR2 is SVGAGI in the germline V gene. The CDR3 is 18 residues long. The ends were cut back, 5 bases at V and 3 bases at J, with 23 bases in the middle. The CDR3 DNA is TGTGCCAGCAGTCGCACCGGAGGGGGGACCCAGGTCTACAATGAGCAGTTCTTC. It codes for CASSRTGGGTQVYNEQFF.

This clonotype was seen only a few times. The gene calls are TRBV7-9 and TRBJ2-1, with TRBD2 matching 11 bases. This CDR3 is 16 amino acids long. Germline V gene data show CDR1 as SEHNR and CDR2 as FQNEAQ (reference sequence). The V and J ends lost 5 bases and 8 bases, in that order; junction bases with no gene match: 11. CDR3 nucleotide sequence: TGTGCCAGCAGCGCCCCATCTAGCGGGGGGATTTATGAGCAGTTCTTC. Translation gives CASSAPSSGGIYEQFF.

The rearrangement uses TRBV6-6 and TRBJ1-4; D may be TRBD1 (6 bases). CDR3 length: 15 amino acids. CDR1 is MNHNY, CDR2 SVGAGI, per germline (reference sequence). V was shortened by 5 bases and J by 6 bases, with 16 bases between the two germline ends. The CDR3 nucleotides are TGTGCCAGCAGTACCGTGGGGGCGGTGGATGAAAAACTGTTTTTT. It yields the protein CASSTVGAVDEKLFF.

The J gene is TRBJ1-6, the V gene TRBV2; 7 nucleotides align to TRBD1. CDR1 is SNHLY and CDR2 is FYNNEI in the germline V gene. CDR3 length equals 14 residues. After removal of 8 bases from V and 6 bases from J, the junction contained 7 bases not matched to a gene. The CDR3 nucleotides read TGTGCCAGCCTACAGGGGAAGCTTAATTCACCCCTCCACTTT. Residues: CASLQGKLNSPLHF.

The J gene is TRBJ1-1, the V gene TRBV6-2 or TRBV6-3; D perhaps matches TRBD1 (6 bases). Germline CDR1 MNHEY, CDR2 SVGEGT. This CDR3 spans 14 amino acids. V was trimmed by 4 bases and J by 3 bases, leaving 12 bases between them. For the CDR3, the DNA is TGTGCCAGCAGTTGGGGGGGCTACGACACTGAAGCTTTCTTT. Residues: CASSWGGYDTEAFF.

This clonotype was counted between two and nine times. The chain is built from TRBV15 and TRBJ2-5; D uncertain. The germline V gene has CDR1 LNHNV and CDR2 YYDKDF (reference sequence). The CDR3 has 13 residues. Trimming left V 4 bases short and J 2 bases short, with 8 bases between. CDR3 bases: TGTGCCACCAGCATTGGCAGACAAGAGACCCAGTACTTC. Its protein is CATSIGRQETQYF. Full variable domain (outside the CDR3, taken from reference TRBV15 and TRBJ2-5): DAMVIQNPRYQVTQFGKPVTLSCSQTLNHNVMYWYQQKSSQAPKLLFHYYDKDFNNEADTPDNFQSRRPNTSFCFLDIRSPGLGDTAMYLCATSIGRQETQYFGPGTRLLVL.

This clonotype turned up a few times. CDR3 region: CASRRGPLSGNTIYF. The CDR3 nucleotides are TGTGCCAGTCGCCGCGGGCCTTTATCTGGAAACACCATATATTTT. This chain joins TRBV6-8 and TRBJ1-3; D ambiguous. Trimming removed 9 bases from V and 1 base from J, with 16 bases in between. The CDR3 has 15 amino acids. The germline V gene has CDR1 MNHGY and CDR2 SAAAGT.